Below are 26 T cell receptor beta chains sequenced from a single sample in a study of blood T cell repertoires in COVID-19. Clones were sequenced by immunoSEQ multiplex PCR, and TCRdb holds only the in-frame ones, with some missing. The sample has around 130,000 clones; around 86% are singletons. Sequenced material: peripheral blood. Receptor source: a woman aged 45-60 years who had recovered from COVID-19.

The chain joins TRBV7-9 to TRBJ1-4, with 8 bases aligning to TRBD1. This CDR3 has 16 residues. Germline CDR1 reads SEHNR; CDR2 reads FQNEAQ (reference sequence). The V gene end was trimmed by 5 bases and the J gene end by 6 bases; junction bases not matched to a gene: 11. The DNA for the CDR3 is TGTGCCAGCAGCCCTAGCAGGACAGGGAGGGATGAAAAACTGTTTTTT. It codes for CASSPSRTGRDEKLFF.

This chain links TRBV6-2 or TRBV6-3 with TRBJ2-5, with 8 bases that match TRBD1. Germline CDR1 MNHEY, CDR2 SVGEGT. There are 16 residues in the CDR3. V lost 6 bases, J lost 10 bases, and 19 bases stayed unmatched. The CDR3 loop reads CASSPDRTGLGGGQYF. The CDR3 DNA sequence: TGTGCCAGCAGCCCAGACCGGACAGGGTTAGGCGGCGGCCAGTACTTC.

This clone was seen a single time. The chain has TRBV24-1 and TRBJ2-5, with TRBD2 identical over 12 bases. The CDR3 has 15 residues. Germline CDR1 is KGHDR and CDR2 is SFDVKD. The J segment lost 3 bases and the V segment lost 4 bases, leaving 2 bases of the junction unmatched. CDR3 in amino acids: CATSDPSGREETQYF. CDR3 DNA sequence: TGTGCCACCAGTGACCCTAGCGGGAGGGAAGAGACCCAGTACTTC.

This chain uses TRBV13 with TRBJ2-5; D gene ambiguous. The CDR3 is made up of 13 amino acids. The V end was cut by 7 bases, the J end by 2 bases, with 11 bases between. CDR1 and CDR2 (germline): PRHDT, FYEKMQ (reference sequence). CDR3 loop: CASNVQNQETQYF. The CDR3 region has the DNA TGTGCCAGCAACGTGCAGAATCAAGAGACCCAGTACTTC.

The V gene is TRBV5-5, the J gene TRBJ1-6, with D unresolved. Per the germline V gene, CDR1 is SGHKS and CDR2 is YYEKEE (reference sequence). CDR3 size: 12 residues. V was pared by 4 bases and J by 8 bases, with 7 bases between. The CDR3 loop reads CASSPNYSPLHF. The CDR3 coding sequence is TGTGCCAGCAGCCCAAACTATTCACCCCTCCACTTT.

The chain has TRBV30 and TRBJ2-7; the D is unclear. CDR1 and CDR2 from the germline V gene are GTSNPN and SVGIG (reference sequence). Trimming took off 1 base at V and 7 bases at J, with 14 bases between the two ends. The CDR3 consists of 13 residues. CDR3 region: CAWSALRASEQYF. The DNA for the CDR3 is TGTGCCTGGAGTGCCCTCCGAGCCTCTGAGCAGTACTTC.

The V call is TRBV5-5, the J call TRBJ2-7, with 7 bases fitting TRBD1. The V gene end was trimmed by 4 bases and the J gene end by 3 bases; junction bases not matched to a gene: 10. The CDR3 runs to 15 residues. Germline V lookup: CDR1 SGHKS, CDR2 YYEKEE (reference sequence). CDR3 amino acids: CASSTHWTGDYEQYF. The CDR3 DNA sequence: TGTGCCAGCAGCACCCACTGGACAGGAGACTACGAGCAGTACTTC.

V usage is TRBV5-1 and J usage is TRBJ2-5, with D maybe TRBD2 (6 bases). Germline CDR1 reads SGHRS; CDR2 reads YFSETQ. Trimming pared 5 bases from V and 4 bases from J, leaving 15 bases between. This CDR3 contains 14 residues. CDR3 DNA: TGCGCCAGCAGATTTCGTGGGGGGACAGAGACCCAGTACTTC. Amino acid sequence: CASRFRGGTETQYF.

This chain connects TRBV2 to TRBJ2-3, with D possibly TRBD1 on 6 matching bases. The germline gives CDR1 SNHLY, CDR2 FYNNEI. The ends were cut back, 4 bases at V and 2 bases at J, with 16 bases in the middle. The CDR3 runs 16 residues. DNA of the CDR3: TGTGCCAGCAGTGTTTACAGGGTAGGGGCCACAGATACGCAGTATTTT. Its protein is CASSVYRVGATDTQYF.

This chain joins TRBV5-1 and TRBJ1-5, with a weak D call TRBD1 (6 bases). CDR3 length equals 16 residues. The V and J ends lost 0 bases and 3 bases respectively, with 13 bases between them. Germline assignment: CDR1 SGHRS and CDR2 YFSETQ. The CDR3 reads CASSLGGHFTNQPQHF. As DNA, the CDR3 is TGCGCCAGCAGCTTGGGGGGACACTTCACCAATCAGCCCCAGCATTTT.

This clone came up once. The CDR3 region has the DNA TGTGCCACCAGCAGAGGAGGCCGGACAGCCGGCGGGCAGTACTTC. Amino acids: CATSRGGRTAGGQYF. The J gene is TRBJ2-7, the V gene TRBV15, with a weak D call TRBD1 (6 bases). Per the germline V gene, CDR1 is LNHNV and CDR2 is YYDKDF (reference sequence). This CDR3 comprises 15 residues. The ends were cut back, 1 base at V and 9 bases at J, with 19 bases in the middle.

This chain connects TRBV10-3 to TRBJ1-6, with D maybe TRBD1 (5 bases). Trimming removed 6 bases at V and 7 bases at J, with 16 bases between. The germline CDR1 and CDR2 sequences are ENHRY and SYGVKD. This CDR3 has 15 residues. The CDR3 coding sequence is TGTGCCATCAGGGGACTAGTCTCGGAGAATTCACCCCTCCACTTT. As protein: CAIRGLVSENSPLHF.

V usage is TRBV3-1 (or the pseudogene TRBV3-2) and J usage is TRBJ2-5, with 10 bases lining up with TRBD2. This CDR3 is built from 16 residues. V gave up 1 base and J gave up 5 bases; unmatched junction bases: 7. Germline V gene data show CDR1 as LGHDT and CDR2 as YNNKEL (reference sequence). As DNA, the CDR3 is TGTGCCAGCAGCCAAGTTAAGCGGGGGGGCCGGGAGACCCAGTACTTC. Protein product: CASSQVKRGGRETQYF.

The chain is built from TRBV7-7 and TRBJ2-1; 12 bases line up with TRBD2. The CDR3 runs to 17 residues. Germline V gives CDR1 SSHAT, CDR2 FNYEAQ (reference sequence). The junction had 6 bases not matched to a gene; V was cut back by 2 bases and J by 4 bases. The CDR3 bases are TGTGCCAGCAGCTTAACCCCAGGACTAGCGGGGTACAATGAGCAGTTCTTC. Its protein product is CASSLTPGLAGYNEQFF.

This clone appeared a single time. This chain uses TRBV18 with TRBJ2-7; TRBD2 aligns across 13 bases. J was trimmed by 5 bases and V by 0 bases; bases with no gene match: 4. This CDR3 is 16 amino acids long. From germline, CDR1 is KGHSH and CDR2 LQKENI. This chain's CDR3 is CASSPPGLAGRDEQYF. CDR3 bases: TGTGCCAGCTCACCACCGGGACTAGCGGGACGGGACGAGCAGTACTTC.

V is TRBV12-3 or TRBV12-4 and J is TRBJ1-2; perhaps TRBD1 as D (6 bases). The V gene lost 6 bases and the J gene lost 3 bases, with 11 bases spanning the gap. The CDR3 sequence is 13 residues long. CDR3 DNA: TGTGCCAGCAGGGGTAGGACAGACTATGGCTACACCTTC. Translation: CASRGRTDYGYTF.

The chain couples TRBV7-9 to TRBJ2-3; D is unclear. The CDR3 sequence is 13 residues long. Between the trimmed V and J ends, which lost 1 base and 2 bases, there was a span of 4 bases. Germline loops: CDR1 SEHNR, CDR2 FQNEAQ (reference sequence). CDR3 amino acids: CASSLVLTDTQYF. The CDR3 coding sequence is TGTGCCAGCAGCTTAGTCCTCACAGATACGCAGTATTTT.

CDR3 protein: CASSQRGGLNIQYF. CDR3 DNA: TGTGCCAGCAGCCAACGGGGGGGCCTAAACATTCAGTACTTC. The V call is TRBV6-5, the J call TRBJ2-4, with TRBD2 matching 8 bases. V lost 6 bases, J lost 6 bases, and 7 bases stayed unmatched. Germline V lookup: CDR1 MNHEY, CDR2 SVGAGI. CDR3 length: 14 residues.

The DNA for the CDR3 is TGTGCCAGCAGTTACTCTAGCCATCCCACAGATACGCAGTATTTT. It yields the protein CASSYSSHPTDTQYF. V is TRBV6-5 and J is TRBJ2-3, with D hard to call. Germline-derived CDR1 and CDR2 are MNHEY and SVGAGI. The CDR3 has 15 residues. Trimming cost V 0 bases and J 2 bases, with 9 bases left between them.

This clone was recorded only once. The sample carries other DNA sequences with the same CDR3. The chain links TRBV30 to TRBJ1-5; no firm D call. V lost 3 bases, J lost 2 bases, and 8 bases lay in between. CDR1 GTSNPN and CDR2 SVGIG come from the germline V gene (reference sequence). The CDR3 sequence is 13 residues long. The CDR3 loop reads CAWSGGGNQPQHF. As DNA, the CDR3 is TGTGCCTGGAGCGGCGGGGGCAATCAGCCCCAGCATTTT. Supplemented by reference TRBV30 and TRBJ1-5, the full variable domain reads SQTIHQWPATLVQPVGSPLSLECTVEGTSNPNLYWYRQAAGRGLQLLFYSVGIGQISSEVPQNLSASRPQDRQFILSSKKLLLSDSGFYLCAWSGGGNQPQHFGDGTRLSIL.

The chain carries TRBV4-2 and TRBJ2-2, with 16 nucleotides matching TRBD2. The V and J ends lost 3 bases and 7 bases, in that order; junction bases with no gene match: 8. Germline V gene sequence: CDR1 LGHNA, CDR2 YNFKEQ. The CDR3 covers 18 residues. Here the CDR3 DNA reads TGTGCCAGCAGCCACGACTCGGGACTAGCGGGAGGGCGCGGGGAGCTGTTTTTT. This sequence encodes CASSHDSGLAGGRGELFF.

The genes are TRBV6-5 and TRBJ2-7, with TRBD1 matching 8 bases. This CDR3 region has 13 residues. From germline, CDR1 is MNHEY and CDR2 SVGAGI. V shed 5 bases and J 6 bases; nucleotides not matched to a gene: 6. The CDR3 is CASSRTGIGEQYF. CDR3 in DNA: TGTGCCAGCAGTCGGACAGGGATCGGCGAGCAGTACTTC.

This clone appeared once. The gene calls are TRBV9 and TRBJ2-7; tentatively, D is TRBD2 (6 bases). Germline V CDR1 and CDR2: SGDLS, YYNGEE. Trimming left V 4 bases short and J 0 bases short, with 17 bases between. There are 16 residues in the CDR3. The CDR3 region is CASSFRAGSLSYEQYF. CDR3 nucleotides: TGTGCCAGCAGCTTTAGAGCGGGTTCCCTCTCCTACGAGCAGTACTTC.

Written as DNA, the CDR3 is TGTGCCAGCAGGGAGGCTAGTACCTACAATGAGCAGTTCTTC. Translating it yields CASREASTYNEQFF. The chain joins TRBV11-3 to TRBJ2-1; a weak D match, TRBD2 (5 bases). Trimming removed 6 bases at V and 2 bases at J, with 11 bases between. The germline V gene encodes CDR1 SGHNT and CDR2 YENEEA. This CDR3 is 14 amino acids long.

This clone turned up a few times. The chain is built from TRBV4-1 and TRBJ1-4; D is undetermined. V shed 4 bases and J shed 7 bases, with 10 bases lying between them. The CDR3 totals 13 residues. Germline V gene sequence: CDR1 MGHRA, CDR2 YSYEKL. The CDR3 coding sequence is TGCGCCAGCAGCCGAACTAGAGGTGAAAAACTGTTTTTT. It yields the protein CASSRTRGEKLFF.

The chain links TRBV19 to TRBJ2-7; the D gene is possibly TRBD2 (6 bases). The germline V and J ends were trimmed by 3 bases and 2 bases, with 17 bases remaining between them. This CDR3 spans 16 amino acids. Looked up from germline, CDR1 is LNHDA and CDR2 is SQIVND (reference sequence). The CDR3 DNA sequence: TGTGCCAGTAGTATCCTCGCGGGGCAGGCAGCCTACGAGCAGTACTTC. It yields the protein CASSILAGQAAYEQYF.